The entry below describes one T cell receptor (beta chain). Its antigen is still unknown. Template material for amplifying TCR beta CDR3 regions consisted of RNA transcripts. The HTBI set primed first-round TCR CDR3 RT-PCR. A single record per CDR3 protein comes from TCRdb applying MiXCR to the multiplex PCR reads. This table holds around 190,000 distinct CDR3 sequences, roughly 17% found once. The CDR3 covers 15 residues. The germline V gene encodes CDR1 DFQATT and CDR2 SNEGSKA (reference sequence). Losses at the gene ends were 5 bases for V and 3 bases for J; bases not matched to a gene: 11. The record originates from a study of T cells in Graves' hyperthyroidism and ophthalmopathy. Stability of Graves' hyperthyroidism was defined as absent ophthalmopathy progression within 18 months. Findings and limits, study-wide: Model output signaled ophthalmopathy a median about 6.3 months ahead of onset.

Source material: blood. The sequence was collected from a woman aged 45-65 years with Graves' hyperthyroidism. This sequence joins TRBV20-1 and TRBJ2-7; 9 bases align to TRBD2. CDR3 sequence (DNA): TGCAGTGCTGACCCCATAGCGGGGGCAGACTACGAGCAGTACTTC. Its translation is CSADPIAGADYEQYF.